This T cell receptor (beta chain) derives from a study of shared clonotypes between healthy human individuals (TCRdb year 2020). Context from the whole study: Two women and three men aged 18 to 49 years were included in the cohort. For each donor, CD4 naive and CD4 memory were each given three plates, CD8 naive was given two plates, and CD8 memory was given one plate. Different laboratories and diverse techniques were used to prepare libraries and sequence TCR repertoires, to increase sequencing depth and limit assay-specific biases. Blood TCR repertoires of a handful of healthy adults were deeply sequenced to estimate repertoire size and the extent of clonotype sharing between individuals. Per donor, leukapheresis produced somewhere between about 0.94 and 9.5 billion PBMCs. The study at large found these results: Because the study included only a small number of donors, the genetic and exposure-history diversity represented was limited. Compared with non-shared clonotypes, the clonotypes found in all four sorted-subset donors had higher generation probabilities. Sampling was restricted to blood, and TCR repertoires in tissue are likely to differ from TCR repertoires in blood. Across several donors, approximately 5% of naive CD4, approximately 3.5% of naive CD8, 2.3% of memory CD4, and about 0.4% of memory CD8 clonotypes were shared. Based on pairwise subsampling, the degree of clonotype sharing among donors was expected to be affected by sequencing depth. Naive subsets generally had larger estimated clonotype richness than memory subsets did. Rarefaction of sorted-subset datasets indicated incomplete sequencing despite the large sequencing depth.

CDR3 length: 15 amino acids, cysteine to phenylalanine. Kept here is only the CDR3 DNA, which spans 45 bases and is read in frame from base 1. CDR1 SGDLS and CDR2 YYNGEE were looked up in the germline V gene. The germline ends are 15 bases apart after V is trimmed by 4 bases and J by 2 bases. Healthy HIV-negative adults with no recently reported acute infections or vaccinations were included as donors. Every donor was a Caucasian adult residing in Nashville, Tennessee, USA. CD4+ T cells were enriched by magnetic negative selection; naive cells were then positively selected on CD45RA, and the negative fraction formed the memory subset. Blood was collected by leukapheresis, and PBMCs were isolated by Ficoll-Histopaque density gradient centrifugation and then cryopreserved in liquid nitrogen vapor phase. Purity and quantity of every magnetically sorted T cell population were checked by analytical flow cytometry. Genomic DNA was isolated from each sorted fraction and quantified by UV absorbance on a Nanodrop 2000c.

Notes on this clone: The specificity of this receptor is unknown. Base qualities are not provided; no much larger clone lies one nucleotide away.

Using the deep immunoSEQ assay, multiplex PCR amplified TCR CDR3 regions from genomic DNA. For each cell subset, the extracted genomic DNA was distributed evenly across all wells of several immunoSEQ 96-well plates, and each plate served as one replicate. For sorted subsets, each replicate PCR was loaded with around 200 ng genomic DNA, equivalent to about 30,000 T cell genomes. Purified libraries were quantified with a Qubit 3.0 fluorometer, sized on a Bioanalyzer 2100, and re-quantified with the KAPA Library Quantification kit. A separate single-read 150-cycle Illumina NextSeq 550 flow cell was used to sequence each immunoSEQ 96-well plate. Per the source publication's procedure: Because only junctional sequences without quality scores were contained in the immunoSEQ output, filtering matching that applied to full-length reads could not be performed. Sequences were annotated with PyIR, a Python wrapper for IgBLAST v1.9, using IMGT germline references to assign V/J genes and CDR3. Reads were removed for weak V/J assignments (E-value above 1e-6), missing CDR3, stop codons, out-of-frame junctions, or ambiguous translated residues. V3J clonotypes were defined as sequences sharing an identical inferred V gene, J gene, and CDR3 amino acid sequence. Percentage overlap between repertoires was calculated by dividing the number of shared unique clonotypes by the size of the smaller repertoire. Richness of each repertoire was evaluated using RTK rarefaction, the Chao1 estimator, and Recon v2.1 estimates of unobserved clonotypes. Generation probabilities for all TCRbeta clonotypes obtained by the gDNA method from several donors were computed using OLGA. Not all clones reach the TCRdb copy of this immuneACCESS table, which keeps in-frame sequences only. Checked studies attribute under half of the gap to unresolved V genes and leave the rest unexplained. V and J calls and clone size are given by that table; D and trimming were obtained from the DNA. The sample has over 1.5 million clones on record, 98% of them singletons. In total, the top ten clones hold roughly 0.45% of the sample.

The TCR originated in a man in his thirties or forties in good health. This sequence uses TRBV9 and TRBJ2-5, with TRBD2 tentatively as D gene (5 bases match). The sequenced sample was naive CD4+ T cells sorted from blood. The cell subset or site label on this specimen signifies: CD45RA+ positively selected. The CDR3 protein sequence reads: CASSINSGGQETQYF. The base sequence is TGTGCCAGCAGCATCAACTCGGGCGGGCAAGAGACCCAGTACTTC.